The present T cell receptor (beta chain) was sequenced within a study of cytomegalovirus exposure and HLA in healthy donors. Study in general: In an early release, HLA-typed donors contributed about 79 million unique TCR sequences. Genotyping showed around four fifths of over 350 donors falling in the Caucasian-associated ancestry cluster.

This clone was counted a single time. The same CDR3 is also encoded by other DNA sequences in this sample. Amplification used 60 Vbeta primers and 13 Jbeta primers. Measured with immunoSEQ multiplex PCR; TCRdb has only the in-frame clones, and not every one. Of approximately 170,000 clones listed, about 80% are singletons. What was sequenced was PBMCs. The source is a man younger than 35 in good health and CMV-seropositive.

The CDR3 DNA reads TGTGCCAGTAGCCGGGGGAACACTGAAGCTTTCTTT. Its translation: CASSRGNTEAFF. The rearrangement links TRBV19 to TRBJ1-1, with D unresolved. The CDR3 length is 12 residues. Between the trimmed V and J ends, which lost 6 bases and 1 base, there was a span of 6 bases. The germline V gene has CDR1 LNHDA and CDR2 SQIVND (reference sequence).